This T cell receptor (beta chain) derives from a study of technical replicates of blood from a few donors. The protocol was immunoSEQ multiplex PCR, while the TCRdb copy is restricted to in-frame clones and leaves out a portion. Here the sample spans 45,000 to 65,000 clones, approximately 94% being singletons. This clone was observed once. The TCR sequence derives from a human donor in good health. Sequenced material: T cells isolated from PBMCs.

The CDR3 region has the DNA TGCGCCAGCAGCGCCCCCGGACAGGGTTTGTATTTT. Protein: CASSAPGQGLYF. This chain joins TRBV5-1 and TRBJ2-3, with 8 bases aligning to TRBD1. Germline loops: CDR1 SGHRS, CDR2 YFSETQ. V trimming: 4 bases; J trimming: 14 bases; junction bases outside the gene matches: 9. This CDR3 has 12 amino acids.